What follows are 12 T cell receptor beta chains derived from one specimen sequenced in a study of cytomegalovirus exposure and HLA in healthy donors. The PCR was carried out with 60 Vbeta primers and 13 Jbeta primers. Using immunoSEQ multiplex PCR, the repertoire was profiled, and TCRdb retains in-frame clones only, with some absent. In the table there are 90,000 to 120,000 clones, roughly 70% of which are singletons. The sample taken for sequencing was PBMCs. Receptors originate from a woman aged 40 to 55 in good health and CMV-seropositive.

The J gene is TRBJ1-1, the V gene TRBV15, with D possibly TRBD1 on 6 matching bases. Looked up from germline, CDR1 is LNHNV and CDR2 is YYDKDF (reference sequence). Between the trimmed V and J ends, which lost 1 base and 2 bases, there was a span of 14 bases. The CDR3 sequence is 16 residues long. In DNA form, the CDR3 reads TGTGCCACCAGCAGAGCTCCCCGGACAGTTAACACTGAAGCTTTCTTT. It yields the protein CATSRAPRTVNTEAFF.

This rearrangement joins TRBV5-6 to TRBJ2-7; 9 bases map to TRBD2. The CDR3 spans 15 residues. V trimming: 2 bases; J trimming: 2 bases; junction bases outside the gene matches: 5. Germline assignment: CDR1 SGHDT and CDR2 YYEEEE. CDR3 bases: TGTGCCAGCAGCTTAAGGGGACTAGCTACCTACGAGCAGTACTTC. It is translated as CASSLRGLATYEQYF.

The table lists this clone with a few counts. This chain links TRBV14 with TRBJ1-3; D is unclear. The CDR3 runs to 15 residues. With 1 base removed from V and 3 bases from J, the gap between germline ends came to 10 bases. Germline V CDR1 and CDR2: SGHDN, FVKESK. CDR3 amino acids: CASSQAGLVGNTIYF. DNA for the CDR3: TGTGCCAGCAGCCAAGCTGGCCTCGTTGGAAACACCATATATTTT.

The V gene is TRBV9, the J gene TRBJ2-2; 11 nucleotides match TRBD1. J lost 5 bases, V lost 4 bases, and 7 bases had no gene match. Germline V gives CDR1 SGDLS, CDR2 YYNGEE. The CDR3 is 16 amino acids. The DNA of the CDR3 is TGTGCCAGCAGCCCAAGGACAGGGGGCAGGACCGGGGAGCTGTTTTTT. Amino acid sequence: CASSPRTGGRTGELFF.

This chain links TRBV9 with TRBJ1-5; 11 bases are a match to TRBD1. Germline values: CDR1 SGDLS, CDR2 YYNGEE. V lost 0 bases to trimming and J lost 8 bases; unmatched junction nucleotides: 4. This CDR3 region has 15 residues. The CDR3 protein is CASSVGDRGYEPQHF. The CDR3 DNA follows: TGTGCCAGCAGCGTAGGGGACAGGGGGTACGAGCCCCAGCATTTT.

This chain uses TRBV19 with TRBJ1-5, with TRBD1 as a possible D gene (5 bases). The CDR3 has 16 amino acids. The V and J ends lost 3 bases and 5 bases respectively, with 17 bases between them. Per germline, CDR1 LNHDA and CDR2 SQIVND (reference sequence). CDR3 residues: CASSIQGGLTDQPQHF. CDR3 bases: TGTGCCAGTAGTATTCAGGGCGGTTTAACCGATCAGCCCCAGCATTTT.

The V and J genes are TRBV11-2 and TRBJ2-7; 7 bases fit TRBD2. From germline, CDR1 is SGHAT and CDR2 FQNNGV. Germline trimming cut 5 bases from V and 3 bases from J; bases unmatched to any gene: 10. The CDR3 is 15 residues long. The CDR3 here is CASSDVWGRDYEQYF. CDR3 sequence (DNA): TGTGCCAGCAGCGATGTTTGGGGGAGGGACTACGAGCAGTACTTC.

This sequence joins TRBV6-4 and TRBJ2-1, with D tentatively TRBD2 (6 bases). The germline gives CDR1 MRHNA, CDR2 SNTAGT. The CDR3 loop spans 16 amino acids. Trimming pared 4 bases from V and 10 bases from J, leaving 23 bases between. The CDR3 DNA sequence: TGTGCCAGCAGTGCCCTCGGCGGGGACTCGGTAAAGGAGCAGTTCTTC. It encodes CASSALGGDSVKEQFF.

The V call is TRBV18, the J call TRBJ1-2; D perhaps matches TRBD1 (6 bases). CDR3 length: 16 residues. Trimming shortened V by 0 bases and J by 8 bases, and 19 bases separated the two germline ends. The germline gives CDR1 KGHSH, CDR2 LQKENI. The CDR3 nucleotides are TGTGCCAGCTCACCACCCCCAGGGGAGATACTAAGGGGCTACACCTTC. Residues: CASSPPPGEILRGYTF. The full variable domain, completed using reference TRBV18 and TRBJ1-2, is NAGVMQNPRHLVRRRGQEARLRCSPMKGHSHVYWYRQLPEEGLKFMVYLQKENIIDESGMPKERFSAEFPKEGPSILRIQQVVRGDSAAYFCASSPPPGEILRGYTFGSGTRLTVV.

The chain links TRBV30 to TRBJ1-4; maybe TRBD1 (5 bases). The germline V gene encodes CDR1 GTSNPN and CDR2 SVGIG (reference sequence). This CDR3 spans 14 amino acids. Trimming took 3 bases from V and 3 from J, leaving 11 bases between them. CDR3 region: CAWREGAANEKLFF. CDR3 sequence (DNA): TGTGCCTGGAGGGAAGGGGCGGCTAATGAAAAACTGTTTTTT.

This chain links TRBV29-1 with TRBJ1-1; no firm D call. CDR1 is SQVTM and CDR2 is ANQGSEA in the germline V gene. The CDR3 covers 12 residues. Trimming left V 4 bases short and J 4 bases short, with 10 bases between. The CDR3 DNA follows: TGCAGCGTTGTAAAGCCGGGCACTGAAGCTTTCTTT. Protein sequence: CSVVKPGTEAFF.

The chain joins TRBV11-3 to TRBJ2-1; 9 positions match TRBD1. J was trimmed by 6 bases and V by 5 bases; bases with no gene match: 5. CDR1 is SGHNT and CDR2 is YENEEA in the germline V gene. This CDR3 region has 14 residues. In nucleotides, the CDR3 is TGTGCCAGCAGCCTCCGACAGGGGGGCAATGAGCAGTTCTTC. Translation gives CASSLRQGGNEQFF.